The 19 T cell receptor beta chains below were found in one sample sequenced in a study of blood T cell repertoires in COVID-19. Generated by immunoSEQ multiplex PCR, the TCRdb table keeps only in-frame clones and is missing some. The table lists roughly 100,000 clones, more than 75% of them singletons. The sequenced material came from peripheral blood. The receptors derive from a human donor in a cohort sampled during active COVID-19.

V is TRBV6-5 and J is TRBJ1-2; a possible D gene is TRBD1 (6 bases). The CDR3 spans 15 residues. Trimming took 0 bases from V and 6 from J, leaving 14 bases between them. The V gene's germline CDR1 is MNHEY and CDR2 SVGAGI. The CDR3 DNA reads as TGTGCCAGCAGTTACTCCCCCTACCAGGGGAATGGCTACACCTTC. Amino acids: CASSYSPYQGNGYTF.

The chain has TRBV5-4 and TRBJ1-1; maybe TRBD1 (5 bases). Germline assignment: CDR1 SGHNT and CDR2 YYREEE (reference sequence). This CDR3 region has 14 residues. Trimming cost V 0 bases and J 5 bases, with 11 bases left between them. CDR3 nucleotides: TGTGCCAGCAGCTTGGAACACGGGGGAACTGAAGCTTTCTTT. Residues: CASSLEHGGTEAFF. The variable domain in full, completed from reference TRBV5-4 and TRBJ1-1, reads ETGVTQSPTHLIKTRGQQVTLRCSSQSGHNTVSWYQQALGQGPQFIFQYYREEENGRGNFPPRFSGLQFPNYSSELNVNALELDDSALYLCASSLEHGGTEAFFGQGTRLTVV.

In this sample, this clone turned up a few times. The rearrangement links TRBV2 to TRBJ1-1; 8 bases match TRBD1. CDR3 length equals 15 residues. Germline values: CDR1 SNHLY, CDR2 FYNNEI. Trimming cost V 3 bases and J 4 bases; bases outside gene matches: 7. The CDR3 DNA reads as TGTGCCAGCAGTGACCAGGGGGCTTTGGGCACTGAAGCTTTCTTT. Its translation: CASSDQGALGTEAFF.

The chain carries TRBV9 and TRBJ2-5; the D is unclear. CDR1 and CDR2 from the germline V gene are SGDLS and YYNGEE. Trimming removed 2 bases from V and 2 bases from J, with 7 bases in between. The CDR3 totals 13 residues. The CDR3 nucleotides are TGTGCCAGCAGCGTGGCGGTGCAAGAGACCCAGTACTTC. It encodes CASSVAVQETQYF.

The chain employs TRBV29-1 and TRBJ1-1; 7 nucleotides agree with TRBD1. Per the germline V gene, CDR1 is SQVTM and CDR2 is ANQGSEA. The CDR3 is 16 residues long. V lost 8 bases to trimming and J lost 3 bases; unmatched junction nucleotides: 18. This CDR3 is CSTTRGTATTYTEAFF. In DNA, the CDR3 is TGCAGCACAACCCGAGGGACAGCGACCACGTACACTGAAGCTTTCTTT.

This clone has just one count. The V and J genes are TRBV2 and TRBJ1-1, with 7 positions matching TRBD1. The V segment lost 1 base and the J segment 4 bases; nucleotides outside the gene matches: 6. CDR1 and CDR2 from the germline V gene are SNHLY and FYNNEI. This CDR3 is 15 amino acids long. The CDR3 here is CASSEGPRGTTEAFF. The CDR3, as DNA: TGTGCCAGCAGTGAAGGTCCCAGGGGGACCACTGAAGCTTTCTTT.

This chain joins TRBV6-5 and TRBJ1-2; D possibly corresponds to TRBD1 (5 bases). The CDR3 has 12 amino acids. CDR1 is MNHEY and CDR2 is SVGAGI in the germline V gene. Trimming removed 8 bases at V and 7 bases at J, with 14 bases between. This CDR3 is CASGPSRVGYTF. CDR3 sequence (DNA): TGTGCCAGCGGCCCCAGCAGGGTTGGCTACACCTTC.

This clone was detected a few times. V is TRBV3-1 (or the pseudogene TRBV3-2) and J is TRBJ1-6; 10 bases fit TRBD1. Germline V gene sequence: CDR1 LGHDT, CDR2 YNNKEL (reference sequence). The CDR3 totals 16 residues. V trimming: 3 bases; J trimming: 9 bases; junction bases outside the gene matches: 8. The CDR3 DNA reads TGTGCCAGCAGCCAGGCCGGGACAGGGGCAACTTCACCCCTCCACTTT. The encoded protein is CASSQAGTGATSPLHF.

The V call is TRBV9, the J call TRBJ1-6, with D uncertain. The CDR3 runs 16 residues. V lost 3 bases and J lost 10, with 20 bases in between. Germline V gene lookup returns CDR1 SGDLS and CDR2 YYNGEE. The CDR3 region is CASSELAGGTKSPLHF. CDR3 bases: TGTGCCAGCAGCGAACTGGCAGGTGGAACAAAGTCACCCCTCCACTTT.

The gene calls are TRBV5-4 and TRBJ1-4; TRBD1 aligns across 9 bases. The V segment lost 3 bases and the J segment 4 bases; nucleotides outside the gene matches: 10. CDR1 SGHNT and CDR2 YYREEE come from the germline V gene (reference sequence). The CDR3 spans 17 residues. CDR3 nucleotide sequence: TGTGCCAGCAGCTCCAAGACAGGGGGGATAGGTAATGAAAAACTGTTTTTT. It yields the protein CASSSKTGGIGNEKLFF. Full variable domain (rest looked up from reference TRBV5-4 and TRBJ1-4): ETGVTQSPTHLIKTRGQQVTLRCSSQSGHNTVSWYQQALGQGPQFIFQYYREEENGRGNFPPRFSGLQFPNYSSELNVNALELDDSALYLCASSSKTGGIGNEKLFFGSGTQLSVL.

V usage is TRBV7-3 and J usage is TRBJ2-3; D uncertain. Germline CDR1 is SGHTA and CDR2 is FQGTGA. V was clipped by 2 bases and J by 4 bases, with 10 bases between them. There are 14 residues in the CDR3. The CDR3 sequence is CASSLGSYSDTQYF. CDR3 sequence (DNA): TGTGCCAGCAGCTTAGGTAGTTACTCAGATACGCAGTATTTT.

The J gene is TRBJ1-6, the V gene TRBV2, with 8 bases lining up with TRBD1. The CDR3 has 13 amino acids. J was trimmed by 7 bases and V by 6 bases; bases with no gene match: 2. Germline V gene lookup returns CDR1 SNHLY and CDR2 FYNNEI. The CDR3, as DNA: TGTGCCAGCAGGCAGGGGGCGAATTCACCCCTCCACTTT. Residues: CASRQGANSPLHF.

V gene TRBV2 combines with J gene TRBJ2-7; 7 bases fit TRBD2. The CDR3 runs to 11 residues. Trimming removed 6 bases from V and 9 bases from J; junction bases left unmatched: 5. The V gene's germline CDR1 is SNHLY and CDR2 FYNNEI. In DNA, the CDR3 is TGTGCCAGCAGCGCCCTAGCGGCGCAGTACTTC. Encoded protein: CASSALAAQYF.

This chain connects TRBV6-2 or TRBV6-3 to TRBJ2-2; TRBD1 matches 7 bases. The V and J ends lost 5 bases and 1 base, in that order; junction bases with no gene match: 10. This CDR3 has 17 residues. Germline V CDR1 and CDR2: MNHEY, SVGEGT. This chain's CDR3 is CASSGKLGQKNTGELFF. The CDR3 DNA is TGTGCCAGCAGTGGGAAATTGGGACAGAAGAACACCGGGGAGCTGTTTTTT.

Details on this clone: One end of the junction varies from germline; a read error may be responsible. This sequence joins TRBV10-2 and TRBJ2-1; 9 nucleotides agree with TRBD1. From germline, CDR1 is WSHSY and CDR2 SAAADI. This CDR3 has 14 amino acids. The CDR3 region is CASSVGTGYSEQFF. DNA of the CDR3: TGCGCCAGCAGTGTTGGGACAGGGTACAGTGAGCAGTTCTTC.

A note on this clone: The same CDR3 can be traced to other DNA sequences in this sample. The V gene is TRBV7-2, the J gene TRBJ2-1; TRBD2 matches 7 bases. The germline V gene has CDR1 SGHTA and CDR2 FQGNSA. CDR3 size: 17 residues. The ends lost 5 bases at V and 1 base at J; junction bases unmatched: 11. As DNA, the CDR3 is TGTGCCAGCAGCCCGCGCGGCGCGGGGGATTCCTACAATGAGCAGTTCTTC. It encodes CASSPRGAGDSYNEQFF.

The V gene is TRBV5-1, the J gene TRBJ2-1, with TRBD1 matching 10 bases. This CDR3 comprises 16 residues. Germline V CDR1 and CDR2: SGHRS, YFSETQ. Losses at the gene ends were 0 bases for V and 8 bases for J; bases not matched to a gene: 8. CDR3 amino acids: CASSLGARQGADEQFF. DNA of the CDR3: TGCGCCAGCAGCTTGGGGGCCAGACAGGGGGCTGATGAGCAGTTCTTC.

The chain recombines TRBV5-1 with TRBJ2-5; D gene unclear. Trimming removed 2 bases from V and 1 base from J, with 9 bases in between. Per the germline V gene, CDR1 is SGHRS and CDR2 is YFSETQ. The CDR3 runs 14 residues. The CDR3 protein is CASSLQNLQETQYF. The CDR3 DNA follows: TGCGCCAGCAGCTTACAGAACCTCCAAGAGACCCAGTACTTC.

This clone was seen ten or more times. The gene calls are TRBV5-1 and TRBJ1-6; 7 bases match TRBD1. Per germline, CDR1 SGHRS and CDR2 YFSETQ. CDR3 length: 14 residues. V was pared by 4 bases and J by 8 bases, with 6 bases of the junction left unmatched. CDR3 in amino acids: CASSGGTADSPLHF. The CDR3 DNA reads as TGCGCCAGCAGCGGAGGGACAGCGGATTCACCCCTCCACTTT.